Presented here are 5 T cell receptor beta chains from one specimen sequenced in a study of neurological immune-mediated disorders. TCRdb used MiXCR to reprocess the 5' RACE reads, holding one entry per CDR3 protein. The sample gives fewer than 40,000 distinct CDR3 sequences, about an eighth of which show up once; 2.3% is in the top ten. Time point defined: longitudinal time-point 2. Sample: PBMCs. The source is a middle-aged woman in good health.

In its sample, this clonotype was seen many times. The gene calls are TRBV7-2 and TRBJ1-6; the D gene is possibly TRBD1 (5 bases). The V and J ends lost 5 bases and 6 bases respectively, with 14 bases between them. The CDR3 is made up of 15 amino acids. The germline CDR1 and CDR2 sequences are SGHTA and FQGNSA. The CDR3 nucleotides read TGTGCCAGCAGCCCGCCGGGGACGGTTAATTCACCCCTCCACTTT. Residues: CASSPPGTVNSPLHF. Variable domain in full (rest from reference TRBV7-2 and TRBJ1-6): GAGVSQSPSNKVTEKGKDVELRCDPISGHTALYWYRQSLGQGLEFLIYFQGNSAPDKSGLPSDRFSAERTGGSVSTLTIQRTQQEDSAVYLCASSPPGTVNSPLHFGNGTRLTVT.

In its sample, this clonotype was seen many times. V usage is TRBV7-2 and J usage is TRBJ2-7, with D perhaps matching TRBD1 (6 bases). The CDR3 sequence is 15 residues long. Germline CDR1 reads SGHTA; CDR2 reads FQGNSA. V was cut by 1 base and J by 7 bases, with 17 bases left in between. This chain's CDR3 is CASSLDREISREQYF. CDR3 sequence (DNA): TGTGCCAGCAGCTTAGACAGGGAGATTTCTCGTGAGCAGTACTTC.

This clonotype was seen at least ten times. This sequence joins TRBV3-1 and TRBJ1-1; 8 bases align to TRBD1. The CDR3 is 13 amino acids. The junction had 4 bases not matched to a gene; V was cut back by 2 bases and J by 8 bases. Germline CDR1 LGHDT, CDR2 YNNKEL (reference sequence). CDR3 region: CASSQLQGDEAFF. In DNA, the CDR3 is TGTGCCAGCAGCCAATTACAGGGGGACGAAGCTTTCTTT.

The sample holds many counts of this clonotype. The gene calls are TRBV3-1 and TRBJ2-3, with 15 bases identical to TRBD2. The CDR3 loop spans 20 amino acids. Trimming at V came to 4 bases and at J to 6 bases, leaving 17 bases not matched to a gene. Per germline, CDR1 LGHDT and CDR2 YNNKEL (reference sequence). The CDR3 reads CASSRTPGLAGGHASDTQYF. As DNA, the CDR3 is TGTGCCAGCAGCCGAACCCCGGGACTAGCGGGAGGCCACGCTAGTGATACGCAGTATTTT.

This clonotype was recorded at least ten times. Here the CDR3 reads CSVLTGSEGYTF. The CDR3 DNA follows: TGCAGCGTTCTAACAGGCTCCGAGGGCTACACCTTC. This chain joins TRBV29-1 and TRBJ1-2; D perhaps matches TRBD1 (5 bases). CDR1 is SQVTM, CDR2 ANQGSEA, per germline. The CDR3 is 12 residues long. The V and J ends lost 5 bases and 8 bases respectively, with 15 bases between them.